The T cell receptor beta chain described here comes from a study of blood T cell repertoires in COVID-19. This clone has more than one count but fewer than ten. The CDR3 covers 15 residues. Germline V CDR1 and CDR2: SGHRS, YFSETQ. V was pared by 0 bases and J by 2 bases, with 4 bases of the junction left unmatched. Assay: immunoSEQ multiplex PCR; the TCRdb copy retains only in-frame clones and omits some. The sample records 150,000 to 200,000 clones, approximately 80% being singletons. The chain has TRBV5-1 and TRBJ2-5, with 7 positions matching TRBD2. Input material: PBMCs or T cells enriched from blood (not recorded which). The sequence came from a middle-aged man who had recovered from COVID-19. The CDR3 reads CASSLAGTTQETQYF. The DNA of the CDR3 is TGCGCCAGCAGCTTGGCCGGGACTACTCAAGAGACCCAGTACTTC.